The 9 T cell receptor beta chains reported below all come from one sample, sequenced in a study of blood T cell repertoires in COVID-19. TCRdb's copy holds only in-frame clones and misses some; the assay was immunoSEQ multiplex PCR. This table has roughly 340,000 clones, more than 75% appearing once. Material: peripheral blood. These receptors all stem from a woman aged 18-29 years who had recovered from COVID-19.

The J gene is TRBJ1-6, the V gene TRBV11-3; D is unresolved. The V gene lost 3 bases and the J gene lost 10 bases, with 19 bases spanning the gap. The CDR3 runs 16 residues. Germline lookup yields CDR1 SGHNT and CDR2 YENEEA. CDR3 in amino acids: CASSLGGVGVRSPLHF. CDR3 DNA: TGTGCCAGCAGCTTGGGAGGAGTTGGGGTGCGGTCACCCCTCCACTTT.

The chain carries TRBV6-2 or TRBV6-3 and TRBJ1-1; TRBD1 agrees at 8 bases. Per the germline V gene, CDR1 is MNHEY and CDR2 is SVGEGT. J gave up 5 bases and V 0 bases, and 2 bases lay outside the gene matches. This CDR3 is 14 amino acids long. CDR3: CASSYSDRATEAFF. Written as DNA, the CDR3 is TGTGCCAGCAGTTACTCGGACAGGGCGACTGAAGCTTTCTTT.

The chain employs TRBV6-2 or TRBV6-3 and TRBJ2-6, with 7 bases identical to TRBD1. Looked up from germline, CDR1 is MNHEY and CDR2 is SVGEGT. V lost 5 bases to trimming and J lost 0 bases; unmatched junction nucleotides: 7. This CDR3 is 17 amino acids long. In DNA form, the CDR3 reads TGTGCCAGCAGTGACGACAGGGTTCCCTCTGGGGCCAACGTCCTGACTTTC. Protein sequence: CASSDDRVPSGANVLTF.

The CDR3 spells CASSLSGVGYTF. In DNA, the CDR3 is TGTGCCAGCAGTTTAAGCGGGGTCGGCTACACCTTC. This chain links TRBV12-3 or TRBV12-4 with TRBJ1-2; D remains unclear. V gave up 2 bases and J gave up 8 bases, with 9 bases separating them. The CDR3 loop spans 12 amino acids.

This chain connects TRBV19 to TRBJ1-2, with 11 bases that match TRBD1. From germline, CDR1 is LNHDA and CDR2 SQIVND (reference sequence). The CDR3 contains 16 residues. V was pared by 5 bases and J by 4 bases, with 9 bases of the junction left unmatched. CDR3 DNA sequence: TGTGCCAGTAGTTCCAACCGGGACAGGGGGGTCTATGGCTACACCTTC. Protein sequence: CASSSNRDRGVYGYTF.

V usage is TRBV7-6 and J usage is TRBJ2-5, with D maybe TRBD1 (6 bases). CDR1 and CDR2 (germline): SGHVS, FNYEAQ. The CDR3 sequence is 18 residues long. V lost 4 bases and J 5 bases, leaving 26 bases between the germline ends. The CDR3 reads CASSSKRGPGEYEETQYF. DNA for the CDR3: TGTGCCAGCAGCTCCAAACGGGGACCAGGGGAATACGAGGAGACCCAGTACTTC.

The rearrangement links TRBV15 to TRBJ2-7; 10 bases fit TRBD1. CDR3 length equals 14 residues. V gave up 4 bases and J gave up 2 bases; unmatched junction bases: 2. The V gene's germline CDR1 is LNHNV and CDR2 YYDKDF (reference sequence). The CDR3: CATSKDRGPYEQYV. The CDR3 region has the DNA TGTGCCACCAGCAAAGACAGGGGGCCCTACGAGCAGTACGTC.

This chain connects TRBV2 to TRBJ2-3; D call uncertain. Between the trimmed V and J ends, which lost 5 bases and 4 bases, there was a span of 10 bases. Germline-derived CDR1 and CDR2 are SNHLY and FYNNEI. CDR3 length equals 13 residues. CDR3 in DNA: TGTGCCAGCAGTCCTGATACGGCAGATACGCAGTATTTT. Translating gives CASSPDTADTQYF.

The V and J genes are TRBV6-5 and TRBJ2-1; 11 bases line up with TRBD2. The J segment lost 7 bases and the V segment lost 5 bases, leaving 4 bases of the junction unmatched. The CDR3 runs to 14 residues. Germline lookup yields CDR1 MNHEY and CDR2 SVGAGI. CDR3 sequence (DNA): TGTGCCAGCAGTACTAGCGGGAGAGGGAATGAGCAGTTCTTC. Amino acid sequence: CASSTSGRGNEQFF.